These 25 T cell receptor beta chains were all obtained from the same sample, sequenced in a study of T cells in Graves' hyperthyroidism and ophthalmopathy. RNA transcripts served as the template for amplifying TCR beta CDR3 regions. Primed by the HTBI set, a first-round RT-PCR was run on the TCR CDR3. TCRdb itself ran the multiplex PCR reads through MiXCR, one entry per CDR3 protein. The profile shows around 380,000 distinct CDR3 sequences, roughly 14% of them singletons. The sample taken for sequencing was blood. The source of these receptors is a man aged 25-40 years with Graves' hyperthyroidism that later progressed to Graves' ophthalmopathy.

This rearrangement joins TRBV5-1 to TRBJ1-6; 8 bases are shared with TRBD1. The CDR3 consists of 16 residues. The junction had 14 bases not matched to a gene; V was cut back by 3 bases and J by 12 bases. Germline-derived CDR1 and CDR2 are SGHRS and YFSETQ. The CDR3 DNA sequence: TGCGCCAGCAGCTCCAGGCGGACAGGGAGCTGGGAACCCCTCCACTTT. Translating gives CASSSRRTGSWEPLHF.

This clonotype was seen a handful of times. The chain links TRBV13 to TRBJ2-3, with TRBD1 matching over 7 bases. J gave up 3 bases and V 5 bases, and 11 bases lay outside the gene matches. The germline CDR1 and CDR2 sequences are PRHDT and FYEKMQ (reference sequence). This CDR3 contains 16 residues. The CDR3 here is CASSPTGIGSTDTQYF. CDR3 DNA: TGTGCCAGCAGCCCGACAGGGATCGGGTCGACAGATACGCAGTATTTT. Using reference TRBV13 and TRBJ2-3 for the parts outside the CDR3, the full variable domain is AAGVIQSPRHLIKEKRETATLKCYPIPRHDTVYWYQQGPGQDPQFLISFYEKMQSDKGSIPDRFSAQQFSDYHSELNMSSLELGDSALYFCASSPTGIGSTDTQYFGPGTRLTVL.

This clonotype was seen ten or more times. The chain joins TRBV4-1 to TRBJ2-7, with D possibly matching TRBD1 (5 bases). V lost 2 bases, J lost 4 bases, and 9 bases lay in between. There are 13 residues in the CDR3. Germline V gene data show CDR1 as MGHRA and CDR2 as YSYEKL. The CDR3 nucleotides are TGCGCCAGCAGCCAAAAGCAGGGTTACGAGCAGTACTTC. It encodes CASSQKQGYEQYF.

This clonotype was observed many times. This rearrangement joins TRBV28 to TRBJ2-1; TRBD1 aligns across 12 bases. V was pared by 6 bases and J by 3 bases, with 9 bases of the junction left unmatched. This CDR3 has 17 amino acids. Germline loops: CDR1 MDHEN, CDR2 SYDVKM. This CDR3 reads CASSSLGTGGLYNEQFF. CDR3 in DNA: TGTGCCAGCAGCTCGCTCGGGACAGGGGGCCTCTACAATGAGCAGTTCTTC.

In this sample, this clonotype turned up many times. The chain combines TRBV2 with TRBJ1-2; 10 nucleotides agree with TRBD1. The V and J ends lost 7 bases and 8 bases, in that order; junction bases with no gene match: 16. Germline V gene data show CDR1 as SNHLY and CDR2 as FYNNEI. The CDR3 sequence is 16 residues long. The CDR3 loop is CASITGTGAFSNGYTF. For the CDR3, the DNA is TGTGCCAGCATTACCGGGACAGGGGCTTTCTCTAACGGCTACACCTTC.

The chain has TRBV4-1 and TRBJ1-3, with D perhaps TRBD1 (6 bases). V lost 3 bases to trimming and J lost 0 bases, with 12 bases between them. The CDR3 is made up of 16 amino acids. Germline V gives CDR1 MGHRA, CDR2 YSYEKL. CDR3 sequence: CASSQTGLYSGNTIYF. The CDR3 DNA follows: TGCGCCAGCAGCCAGACAGGACTCTACTCTGGAAACACCATATATTTT.

The chain employs TRBV29-1 and TRBJ1-4, with D maybe TRBD1 (6 bases). V was cut by 8 bases and J by 7 bases, with 17 bases left in between. Looked up from germline, CDR1 is SQVTM and CDR2 is ANQGSEA. This CDR3 contains 13 residues. This chain's CDR3 is CSSSGTSIEKLFF. The CDR3 nucleotides read TGCAGCTCCTCCGGGACAAGTATTGAAAAACTGTTTTTT.

V is TRBV4-1 and J is TRBJ2-1; TRBD2 aligns across 9 bases. CDR1 and CDR2 (germline): MGHRA, YSYEKL. Unmatched junction bases numbered 5, after V lost 1 base and J lost 7 bases. The CDR3 runs 15 residues. CDR3 amino acids: CASSQVSGGVNEQFF. CDR3 bases: TGCGCCAGCAGCCAAGTTAGCGGGGGAGTTAATGAGCAGTTCTTC.

Turning to this clonotype: A single base separates this from a much larger clone, so it may be a read error. The CDR3 region is CSASRPYEQYF. Here the CDR3 DNA reads TGCAGTGCTAGTCGGCCCTACGAGCAGTACTTC. V and J are TRBV20-1 and TRBJ2-7; D ambiguous. Germline assignment: CDR1 DFQATT and CDR2 SNEGSKA (reference sequence). This CDR3 has 11 amino acids. With 3 bases removed from V and 2 bases from J, the gap between germline ends came to 5 bases.

This rearrangement joins TRBV10-1 to TRBJ2-5; D gene uncertain. Germline CDR1 WNHNN, CDR2 SYGVQD (reference sequence). V was pared by 3 bases and J by 0 bases, with 5 bases between. This CDR3 is 13 amino acids long. The CDR3: CASSDGNQETQYF. DNA of the CDR3: TGCGCCAGCAGTGACGGTAACCAAGAGACCCAGTACTTC.

The gene calls are TRBV4-1 and TRBJ1-5; no clear D. The CDR3 consists of 13 residues. Germline-derived CDR1 and CDR2 are MGHRA and YSYEKL. The V end lost 1 base, the J end lost 4 bases, and 5 bases lay between the germline ends. Here the CDR3 DNA reads TGCGCCAGCAGCCAAGCCTTTAATCAGCCCCAGCATTTT. Its protein product is CASSQAFNQPQHF.

The DNA for the CDR3 is TGTGCCAGCAGCCGGGACGTAGGAAACACCATATATTTT. This gives the protein CASSRDVGNTIYF. The rearrangement links TRBV9 to TRBJ1-3; weak D call: TRBD1 (5 bases). CDR3 length: 13 residues. Germline CDR1 and CDR2: SGDLS and YYNGEE. V gave up 4 bases and J gave up 4 bases, with 9 bases separating them.

This clonotype was seen repeatedly, ten times or more. V is TRBV2 and J is TRBJ2-6; no firm D call. V shed 7 bases and J shed 0 bases, with 7 bases lying between them. Germline-derived CDR1 and CDR2 are SNHLY and FYNNEI. This CDR3 region has 14 residues. As DNA, the CDR3 is TGTGCCAGCATATGGATCTCTGGGGCCAACGTCCTGACTTTC. This sequence encodes CASIWISGANVLTF.

This clonotype has at least ten counts. V gene TRBV28 combines with J gene TRBJ2-7; D ambiguous. Trimming stripped 5 bases from V and 2 bases from J, with 7 bases between. CDR1 is MDHEN, CDR2 SYDVKM, per germline. There are 12 residues in the CDR3. For the CDR3, the DNA is TGTGCCAGCAGTCCCGTGACCTACGAGCAGTACTTC. This gives the protein CASSPVTYEQYF.

This clonotype was detected ten times or more. This CDR3 reads CASSSGQDTGNTIYF. Here the CDR3 DNA reads TGTGCCAGCAGTTCGGGACAGGATACTGGAAACACCATATATTTT. The chain joins TRBV6-2 or TRBV6-3 to TRBJ1-3, with 8 bases identical to TRBD1. There are 15 residues in the CDR3. V shed 4 bases and J 2 bases; nucleotides not matched to a gene: 4. Germline values: CDR1 MNHEY, CDR2 SVGEGT.

In its sample, this clonotype was seen many times. The rearrangement links TRBV2 to TRBJ2-7, with a weak D call TRBD1 (5 bases). The germline V and J ends were trimmed by 7 bases and 6 bases, with 13 bases remaining between them. The CDR3 covers 12 residues. Germline loops: CDR1 SNHLY, CDR2 FYNNEI. CDR3 sequence (DNA): TGTGCCAGCAAGGCAGGGTCCGCCGAGCAGTACTTC. Protein sequence: CASKAGSAEQYF.

This chain connects TRBV3-1 to TRBJ2-5, with TRBD2 as a possible D gene (5 bases). V was clipped by 3 bases and J by 5 bases, with 10 bases between them. The germline V gene has CDR1 LGHDT and CDR2 YNNKEL (reference sequence). The CDR3 is made up of 13 amino acids. The CDR3 region has the DNA TGTGCCAGCAGCCAGATACCGGGGGAGACCCAGTACTTC. This encodes CASSQIPGETQYF.

This clonotype was recorded many times. The chain has TRBV28 and TRBJ1-2; 8 bases are a match to TRBD1. Trimming cost V 8 bases and J 7 bases; bases outside gene matches: 15. The length of the CDR3 is 15 residues. Germline values: CDR1 MDHEN, CDR2 SYDVKM. This chain's CDR3 is CASQTWGQGARGYTF. The CDR3 bases are TGTGCCAGCCAAACGTGGGGTCAGGGGGCGCGTGGCTACACCTTC.

This chain joins TRBV20-1 and TRBJ2-7, with D possibly TRBD1 on 5 matching bases. The V gene's germline CDR1 is DFQATT and CDR2 SNEGSKA (reference sequence). The CDR3 has 12 residues. The CDR3 nucleotides read TGCAGCACAACAGGTCTATCCTACGAGCAGTACTTC. The encoded protein is CSTTGLSYEQYF.

With regard to this clonotype: This may come from a read error, since a much larger clone is one base off. The V and J genes are TRBV11-2 and TRBJ2-7; D might be TRBD1 (5 bases). The germline V gene encodes CDR1 SGHAT and CDR2 FQNNGV. The CDR3 is made up of 13 amino acids. CDR3 in amino acids: CASSLDRTGEQCF. The CDR3 nucleotides are TGTGCCAGCAGCTTAGATCGTACAGGCGAGCAGTGCTTC.

In its sample, this clonotype was seen many times. The chain's CDR3 is CSARDPKTDEKLFF. Here the CDR3 DNA reads TGCAGTGCTAGAGATCCTAAAACAGATGAAAAACTGTTTTTT. The chain couples TRBV20-1 to TRBJ1-4; unclear D gene. CDR1 is DFQATT and CDR2 is SNEGSKA in the germline V gene (reference sequence). The CDR3 sequence is 14 residues long. Trimming removed 0 bases at V and 6 bases at J, with 11 bases between.

This clonotype was seen repeatedly, ten times or more. V usage is TRBV28 and J usage is TRBJ1-1, with 9 bases matching TRBD1. Per the germline V gene, CDR1 is MDHEN and CDR2 is SYDVKM. CDR3 length: 15 amino acids. V lost 3 bases, J lost 3 bases, and 5 bases stayed unmatched. The CDR3 coding sequence is TGTGCCAGCAGTTTGGGGACAGGGCGGGACACTGAAGCTTTCTTT. Translated: CASSLGTGRDTEAFF.

Remarks on this clonotype: This could be a read error, since a much larger clone is one nucleotide away. The chain links TRBV2 to TRBJ1-1; no reliable D call. Germline CDR1 and CDR2: SNHLY and FYNNEI. The CDR3 consists of 15 residues. V dropped 4 bases and J dropped 1 base, with 13 bases sitting between them. CDR3: CASSAPDLTNTEAFF. In nucleotides, the CDR3 is TGTGCCAGCAGTGCGCCGGACCTAACGAACACTGAAGCTTTCTTT.

This clonotype was counted only a few times. This rearrangement joins TRBV12-3 or TRBV12-4 to TRBJ2-4; the match to TRBD1 covers 10 bases. The CDR3 contains 14 residues. V shed 1 base, J shed 7 bases, and the junction held 1 base outside the gene matches. CDR3 residues: CASSLGQGANIQYF. As DNA, the CDR3 is TGTGCCAGCAGTTTAGGACAGGGGGCGAACATTCAGTACTTC.

This clonotype was seen more than once but under ten times. This chain joins TRBV7-6 and TRBJ2-3; 11 bases fit TRBD2. The CDR3 length is 15 residues. V lost 5 bases, J lost 4 bases, and 5 bases stayed unmatched. CDR1 and CDR2 from the germline V gene are SGHVS and FNYEAQ. CDR3 protein: CASSRLAGTPDTQYF. CDR3 bases: TGTGCCAGCAGCCGACTAGCGGGGACCCCAGATACGCAGTATTTT.